The 24 T cell receptor beta chains reported below all come from one sample, sequenced in a study of cytomegalovirus exposure and HLA in healthy donors. The PCR was carried out with 60 Vbeta primers and 13 Jbeta primers. Repertoires were generated with immunoSEQ multiplex PCR, while TCRdb's copy carries only in-frame clones and drops some. The sample lists tens of thousands of clones, 65% to 80% seen once, with less than 45% in the top ten. The specimen sequenced was PBMCs. These receptors all stem from a man aged 40-55 years in good health and CMV-seropositive.

The chain recombines TRBV7-3 with TRBJ1-1; D call uncertain. CDR3 length: 13 residues. Germline CDR1 is SGHTA and CDR2 is FQGTGA. The V end lost 4 bases, the J end lost 7 bases, and 13 bases lay between the germline ends. CDR3 coding DNA: TGTGCCAGCAGCTCCTCCCCAGCGGGTGAAGCTTTCTTT. Protein sequence: CASSSSPAGEAFF.

The chain couples TRBV5-1 to TRBJ1-5; D call uncertain. The CDR3 is 13 residues long. V was shortened by 0 bases and J by 5 bases, with 6 bases between the two germline ends. Germline CDR1 and CDR2: SGHRS and YFSETQ. CDR3 sequence (DNA): TGCGCCAGCAGCTTGGTCCCCGATCAGCCCCAGCATTTT. Amino acid sequence: CASSLVPDQPQHF.

V usage is TRBV5-1 and J usage is TRBJ2-5, with 8 positions matching TRBD2. The CDR3 consists of 15 residues. The J segment lost 5 bases and the V segment lost 0 bases, leaving 6 bases of the junction unmatched. CDR1 and CDR2 from the germline V gene are SGHRS and YFSETQ. CDR3 sequence: CASSLEPGGDETQYF. CDR3 nucleotides: TGCGCCAGCAGCTTGGAACCCGGGGGGGACGAGACCCAGTACTTC.

The V and J genes are TRBV6-4 and TRBJ2-6, with no clear D. Trimming removed 3 bases at V and 6 bases at J, with 12 bases between. Germline V gene sequence: CDR1 MRHNA, CDR2 SNTAGT. This CDR3 region has 15 residues. The CDR3 DNA is TGTGCCAGCAGTGAGACTCATCGGAAGGCCAACGTCCTGACTTTC. It is translated as CASSETHRKANVLTF.

The gene calls are TRBV10-3 and TRBJ2-3, with 7 bases aligning to TRBD2. The germline CDR1 and CDR2 sequences are ENHRY and SYGVKD. J was trimmed by 3 bases and V by 7 bases; bases with no gene match: 7. This CDR3 comprises 14 residues. The CDR3 here is CAIKGGGRTDTQYF. DNA for the CDR3: TGTGCCATCAAAGGCGGGGGAAGAACAGATACGCAGTATTTT.

This clone was seen a few times. The DNA for the CDR3 is TGTGCCAGCAGGGAATACACAGGGAAGACTGAAGCTTTCTTT. It specifies CASREYTGKTEAFF. The chain is built from TRBV6-1 and TRBJ1-1, with D tentatively TRBD1 (6 bases). The CDR3 is made up of 14 amino acids. The V and J ends lost 6 bases and 5 bases respectively, with 16 bases between them. Germline CDR1 is MNHNS and CDR2 is SASEGT.

This chain uses TRBV5-4 with TRBJ2-5; TRBD1 agrees at 8 bases. V shed 2 bases, J shed 3 bases, and the junction held 3 bases outside the gene matches. The CDR3 is 14 residues long. Germline V gives CDR1 SGHNT, CDR2 YYREEE (reference sequence). DNA of the CDR3: TGTGCCAGCAGCTTCTCGACAGGGGAAGAGACCCAGTACTTC. Protein: CASSFSTGEETQYF.

This sequence joins TRBV12-5 and TRBJ1-1; D gene ambiguous. Germline CDR1 LGHNT, CDR2 FRNRAP. The CDR3 extends over 12 amino acids. Trimming cost V 5 bases and J 7 bases, with 11 bases left between them. DNA for the CDR3: TGTGCTAGTGGTGCCAGAATCGTTGAAGCTTTCTTT. Translating gives CASGARIVEAFF.

This clone showed up just once. V usage is TRBV19 and J usage is TRBJ1-5, with 8 bases that match TRBD1. This CDR3 contains 16 residues. Trimming took 2 bases from V and 0 from J; bases not matched to a gene: 3. Germline CDR1 and CDR2: LNHDA and SQIVND (reference sequence). The CDR3, as DNA: TGTGCCAGTAGTATATGGACAGGGATTAGCAATCAGCCCCAGCATTTT. Amino acid sequence: CASSIWTGISNQPQHF. Together with reference TRBV19 and TRBJ1-5, the CDR3 gives the full variable domain: DGGITQSPKYLFRKEGQNVTLSCEQNLNHDAMYWYRQDPGQGLRLIYYSQIVNDFQKGDIAEGYSVSREKKESFPLTVTSAQKNPTAFYLCASSIWTGISNQPQHFGDGTRLSIL.

The rearrangement joins TRBV29-1 to TRBJ2-7; D possibly corresponds to TRBD1 (7 bases). Germline CDR1 reads SQVTM; CDR2 reads ANQGSEA. The V end lost 7 bases, the J end lost 5 bases, and 15 bases lay between the germline ends. The CDR3 totals 12 residues. CDR3 DNA: TGCAGCGGGGGGGAACAGGGGAACGAGCAGTACTTC. Translation gives CSGGEQGNEQYF.

The rearrangement links TRBV11-2 to TRBJ1-2; TRBD1 is a possible D gene (5 bases). The V and J ends lost 0 bases and 2 bases respectively, with 10 bases between them. CDR3 size: 15 residues. Looked up from germline, CDR1 is SGHAT and CDR2 is FQNNGV. The CDR3 region has the DNA TGTGCCAGCAGCTTAGACAGGGATAGCAACTATGGCTACACCTTC. It encodes CASSLDRDSNYGYTF.

The V call is TRBV7-2, the J call TRBJ1-1; D unresolved. V lost 5 bases and J lost 3, with 10 bases in between. Germline CDR1 and CDR2: SGHTA and FQGNSA. This CDR3 region has 13 residues. The CDR3, as DNA: TGTGCCAGCAGCCAAGTGGAGTACACTGAAGCTTTCTTT. Residues: CASSQVEYTEAFF.

The chain uses TRBV5-4 and TRBJ1-1; no definite D call. Germline CDR1 and CDR2: SGHNT and YYREEE (reference sequence). Trimming pared 0 bases from V and 5 bases from J, leaving 11 bases between. CDR3 length: 14 amino acids. CDR3 DNA sequence: TGTGCCAGCAGCTTGGCGGGAGAATGGACTGAAGCTTTCTTT. This translates into CASSLAGEWTEAFF.

This chain joins TRBV9 and TRBJ1-2, with D possibly being TRBD1 (5 bases). Trimming pared 4 bases from V and 3 bases from J, leaving 22 bases between. Germline values: CDR1 SGDLS, CDR2 YYNGEE. This CDR3 has 17 residues. The chain's CDR3 is CASSPSLDIQADYGYTF. The CDR3 DNA follows: TGTGCCAGCAGCCCCTCCTTGGACATTCAGGCGGACTATGGCTACACCTTC.

This chain uses TRBV6-5 with TRBJ1-1; possibly TRBD1 for D (6 bases). The CDR3 sequence is 15 residues long. V shed 6 bases and J shed 0 bases, with 14 bases lying between them. Germline CDR1 and CDR2: MNHEY and SVGAGI. CDR3 residues: CASRLDRTMNTEAFF. In nucleotides, the CDR3 is TGTGCCAGCAGGTTGGACAGAACCATGAACACTGAAGCTTTCTTT.

The sample holds one count of this clone. The J gene is TRBJ2-7, the V gene TRBV7-8; D is undetermined. CDR1 and CDR2 (germline): SGHVS, FQNEAQ. V was trimmed by 5 bases and J by 2 bases, leaving 10 bases between them. This CDR3 is built from 13 residues. The DNA for the CDR3 is TGTGCCAGCAGCCACGAGGCCGCCTACGAGCAGTACTTC. Protein sequence: CASSHEAAYEQYF.

The gene calls are TRBV6-4 and TRBJ2-1; TRBD2 aligns across 7 bases. Germline V gene data show CDR1 as MRHNA and CDR2 as SNTAGT. CDR3 length: 14 amino acids. V was clipped by 2 bases and J by 8 bases; unmatched bases: 6. For the CDR3, the DNA is TGTGCCAGCAGTGACCACTCCCGGGGGGATGAGCAGTTCTTC. Protein product: CASSDHSRGDEQFF.

This rearrangement joins TRBV2 to TRBJ2-3, with unresolved D. Trimming stripped 7 bases from V and 0 bases from J, with 8 bases between. Germline V gene sequence: CDR1 SNHLY, CDR2 FYNNEI. The CDR3 is 13 amino acids. CDR3 sequence: CASNGYSTDTQYF. For the CDR3, the DNA is TGTGCCAGCAACGGTTATAGCACAGATACGCAGTATTTT.

The rearrangement joins TRBV7-2 to TRBJ1-2; 7 nucleotides match TRBD1. The V gene's germline CDR1 is SGHTA and CDR2 FQGNSA. Trimming removed 1 base from V and 8 bases from J; junction bases left unmatched: 10. CDR3 length: 15 residues. CDR3 loop: CASSLDPGQGEGYTF. In nucleotides, the CDR3 is TGTGCCAGCAGCTTAGACCCTGGGCAGGGGGAGGGCTACACCTTC.

This chain uses TRBV7-9 with TRBJ2-5, with 9 bases aligning to TRBD2. The CDR3 length is 14 residues. Germline CDR1 reads SEHNR; CDR2 reads FQNEAQ (reference sequence). Trimming cost V 1 base and J 3 bases; bases outside gene matches: 0. In DNA form, the CDR3 reads TGTGCCAGCAGCTTAGGACTAGCGGAAGAGACCCAGTACTTC. Amino acid sequence: CASSLGLAEETQYF.

The rearrangement links TRBV7-8 to TRBJ1-5; 8 positions match TRBD1. Germline V gene sequence: CDR1 SGHVS, CDR2 FQNEAQ. The V and J ends lost 5 bases and 7 bases, in that order; junction bases with no gene match: 4. The CDR3 spans 13 residues. The CDR3 nucleotides read TGTGCCAGCAGCCAGGACAGGGCCCAGCCCCAGCATTTT. As protein: CASSQDRAQPQHF.

The chain links TRBV29-1 to TRBJ2-3; 13 nucleotides agree with TRBD2. The CDR3 length is 15 residues. Germline CDR1 reads SQVTM; CDR2 reads ANQGSEA. Trimming removed 7 bases from V and 0 bases from J; junction bases left unmatched: 4. CDR3 sequence: CSAGTSGTSTDTQYF. CDR3 sequence (DNA): TGCAGCGCCGGGACTAGCGGGACTAGCACAGATACGCAGTATTTT.

With respect to this clone: A far more abundant clone sits one base away, making this likely a read error. The chain uses TRBV19 and TRBJ1-5; possibly TRBD1 for D (5 bases). In germline, CDR1 is LNHDA, CDR2 SQIVND (reference sequence). The CDR3 extends over 14 amino acids. The CDR3 DNA sequence: TGTGCCAGTAGTCCTAACGGGGGGAGTCAGCCCCAGCCTTTT. Translated: CASSPNGGSQPQPF.

The chain is built from TRBV5-1 and TRBJ2-5; D gene uncertain. V was pared by 0 bases and J by 5 bases, with 8 bases between. Germline V gene sequence: CDR1 SGHRS, CDR2 YFSETQ. The CDR3 is 13 amino acids. The CDR3 spells CASSLASTETQYF. In DNA, the CDR3 is TGCGCCAGCAGCTTGGCGAGTACCGAGACCCAGTACTTC.